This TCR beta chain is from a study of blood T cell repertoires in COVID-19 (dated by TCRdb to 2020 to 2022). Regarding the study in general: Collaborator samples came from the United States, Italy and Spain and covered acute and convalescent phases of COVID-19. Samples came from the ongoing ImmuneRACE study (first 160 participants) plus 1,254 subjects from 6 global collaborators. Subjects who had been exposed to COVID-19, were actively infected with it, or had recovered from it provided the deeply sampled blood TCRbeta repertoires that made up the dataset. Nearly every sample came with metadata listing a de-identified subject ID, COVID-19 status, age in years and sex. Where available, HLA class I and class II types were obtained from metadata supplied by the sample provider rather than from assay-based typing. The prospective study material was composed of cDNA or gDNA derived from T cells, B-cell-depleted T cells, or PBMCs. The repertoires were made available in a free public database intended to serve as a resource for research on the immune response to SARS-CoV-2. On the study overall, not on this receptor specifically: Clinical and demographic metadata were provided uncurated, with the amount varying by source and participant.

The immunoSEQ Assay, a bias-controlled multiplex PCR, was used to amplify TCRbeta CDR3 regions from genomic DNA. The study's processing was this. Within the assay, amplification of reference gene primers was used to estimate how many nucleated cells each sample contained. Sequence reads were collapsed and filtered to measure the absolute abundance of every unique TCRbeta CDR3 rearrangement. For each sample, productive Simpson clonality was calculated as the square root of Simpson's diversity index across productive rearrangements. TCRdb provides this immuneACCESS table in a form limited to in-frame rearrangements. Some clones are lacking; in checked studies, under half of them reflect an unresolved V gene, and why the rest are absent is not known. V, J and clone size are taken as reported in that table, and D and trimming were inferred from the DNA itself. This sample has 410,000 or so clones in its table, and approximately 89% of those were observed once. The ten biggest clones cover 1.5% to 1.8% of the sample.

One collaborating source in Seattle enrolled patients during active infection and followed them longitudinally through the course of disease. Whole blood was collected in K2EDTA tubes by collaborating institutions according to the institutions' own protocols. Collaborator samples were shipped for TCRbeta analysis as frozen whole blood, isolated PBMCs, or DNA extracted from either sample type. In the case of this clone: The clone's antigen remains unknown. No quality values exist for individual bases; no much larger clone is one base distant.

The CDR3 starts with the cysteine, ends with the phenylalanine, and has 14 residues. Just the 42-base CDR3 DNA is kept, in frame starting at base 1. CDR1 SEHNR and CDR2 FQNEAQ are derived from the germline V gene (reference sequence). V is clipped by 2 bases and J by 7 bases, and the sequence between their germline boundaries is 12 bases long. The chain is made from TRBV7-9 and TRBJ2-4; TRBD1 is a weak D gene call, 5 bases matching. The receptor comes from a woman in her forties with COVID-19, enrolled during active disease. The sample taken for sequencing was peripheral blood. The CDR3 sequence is CASSLSGLGNIQYF. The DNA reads TGTGCCAGCAGCTTATCAGGGCTGGGGAACATTCAGTACTTC. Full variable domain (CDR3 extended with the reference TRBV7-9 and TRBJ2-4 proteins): DTGVSQNPRHKITKRGQNVTFRCDPISEHNRLYWYRQTLGQGPEFLTYFQNEAQLEKSRLLSDRFSAERPKGSFSTLEIQRTEQGDSAMYLCASSLSGLGNIQYFGAGTRLSVL.